The T cell receptor (beta chain) described here comes from a study of response to subunit inactivated influenza vaccine. Study outcomes and limitations: Seasonal influenza vaccination, on each occasion, was suggested by the authors to recruit few new T cells.

TCRdb re-called the RT-PCR reads with MiXCR, one entry per CDR3 protein. The data contain 650,000 to 800,000 distinct CDR3 sequences, around 18% of them singletons. V lost 5 bases and J lost 1, with 13 bases in between. Germline-derived CDR1 and CDR2 are SGHRS and YFSETQ. The CDR3 has 15 amino acids. With regard to this clonotype: Its antigen is as yet unknown.

This sequence originates from a man aged 45-65 years who received an inactivated influenza vaccine. Sequenced here: PBMCs from blood, sampled roughly 5 days after vaccination. V is TRBV5-1 and J is TRBJ2-1; D remains ambiguous. The CDR3 sequence is CASSLTEPSYNEQFF. DNA of the CDR3: TGCGCCAGCAGTCTGACGGAACCGTCCTACAATGAGCAGTTCTTC.